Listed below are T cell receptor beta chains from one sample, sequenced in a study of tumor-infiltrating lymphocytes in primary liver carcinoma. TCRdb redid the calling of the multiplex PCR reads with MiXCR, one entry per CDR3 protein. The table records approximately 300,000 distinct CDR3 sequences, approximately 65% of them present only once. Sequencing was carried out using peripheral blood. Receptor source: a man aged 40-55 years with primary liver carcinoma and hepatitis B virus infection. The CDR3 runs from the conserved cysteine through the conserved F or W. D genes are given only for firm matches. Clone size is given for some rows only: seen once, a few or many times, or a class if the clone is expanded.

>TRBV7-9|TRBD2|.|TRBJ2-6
TGTGCCAGCAGCCGCTCGGGGGGAACCGGGGCCAACGTCCTGACTTTC
CASSRSGGTGANVLTF
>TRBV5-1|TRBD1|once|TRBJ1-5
TGCGCCAGCAGCTCGGGGACAGAAGGTCAGCCCCAGCATTTT
CASSSGTEGQPQHF
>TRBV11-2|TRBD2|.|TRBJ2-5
TGTGGCAGCAGCCCCGGGACTATCGAAGAGACCCACTACTTC
CGSSPGTIEETHYF
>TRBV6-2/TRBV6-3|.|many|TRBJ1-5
TGTGCCAGCAGTTACCGGGCCGAGCAGCCCCAGCATTTT
CASSYRAEQPQHF
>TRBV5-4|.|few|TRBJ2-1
TGTGCCAGCAGCCCTGCACGGGTGGGGGAGACCCAATACTTC
CASSPARVGETQYF
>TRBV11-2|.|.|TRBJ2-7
TGTGTCAGCAGCTTAGCTCAGGGATGGAAATACGAGCAGTACTTC
CVSSLAQGWKYEQYF
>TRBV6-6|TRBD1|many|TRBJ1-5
TGTGCCAGCAGTACCGGGACAGGGGACTATCAGCCCCAGCATTTT
CASSTGTGDYQPQHF
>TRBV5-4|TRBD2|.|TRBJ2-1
TGTGCCAGCAGCTTGGGCGGGAGTAAAAATGAGCAGTTCTTC
CASSLGGSKNEQFF
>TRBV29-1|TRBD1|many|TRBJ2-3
TGCAGCGTTAGGACAGGGAACACAGATACGCAGTATTTT
CSVRTGNTDTQYF
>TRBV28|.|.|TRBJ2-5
TGTGCCAGCAGCTCCCTCGCTTCTGGCTACCAAGGGACCCAGTACTTC
CASSSLASGYQGTQYF
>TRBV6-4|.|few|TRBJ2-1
TGTGCCAGCAGTGAGGGAGTAGGTAGGGATGAGCAGTTCTTC
CASSEGVGRDEQFF
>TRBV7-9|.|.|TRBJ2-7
TGCGCCAGCAGTCCGATAGGCGAGCAGTACTTC
CASSPIGEQYF
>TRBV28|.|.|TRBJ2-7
TGTGCCAGCAGTCCGCTCGGATATGCTGGCAGCGAGCGGTACTTC
CASSPLGYAGSERYF
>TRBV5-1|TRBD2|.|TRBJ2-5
TGCGCCAGCGGCCAAAACGTTCTAGCGGGAGAAGAGACCCAGTACTTC
CASGQNVLAGEETQYF
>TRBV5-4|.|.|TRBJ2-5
TGTGCCAGCAGCTTGGCGGGGGTGTCCAGGGAGACCCAGTACTTC
CASSLAGVSRETQYF
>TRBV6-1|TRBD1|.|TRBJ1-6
TGTGCCAGCAGTGAATCGTGGACAGGGGAACGAAGCTCCTATAATTCACCCCTCCACTTT
CASSESWTGERSSYNSPLHF
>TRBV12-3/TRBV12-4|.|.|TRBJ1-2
TGTGCCAGCAGCTCAAACCCCTATGGCTACACCTTC
CASSSNPYGYTF
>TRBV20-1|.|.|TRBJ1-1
TGCAGTGCTAGTCGCAGGAACACTGAAGCTTTCTTT
CSASRRNTEAFF
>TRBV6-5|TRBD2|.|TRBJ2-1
TGTGCCAGCAGTTATAGACGGGAGGCCTACGATGAGCAGTTCTTC
CASSYRREAYDEQFF
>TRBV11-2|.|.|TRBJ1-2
TGTGCCAGAAGTTTAGATGGGACGGCCTATGGCTACACCTTC
CARSLDGTAYGYTF
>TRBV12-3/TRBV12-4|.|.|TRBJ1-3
TGTGCCAGCAGTGCTGCCGGAGGAAACAGCATATACTTT
CASSAAGGNSIYF
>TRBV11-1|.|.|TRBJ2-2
TGTGCCAGCAGCTTAGTACGTTTCGGGGAGCTGTATTTT
CASSLVRFGELYF
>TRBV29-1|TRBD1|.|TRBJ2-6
TGCAGCGTTGCAGGGGGAAGAACTGGGGCCAACATCCTGACTTTC
CSVAGGRTGANILTF
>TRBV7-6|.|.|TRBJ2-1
TGTGCCAGCAGCTTAGGGGACTCTCTGCGACGCAATGAGCAGTTCTTC
CASSLGDSLRRNEQFF
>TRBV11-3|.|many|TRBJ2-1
TGTGCCAGCAGCCGGCAAGGGGTCTCGGGCAATGAGCAGTTCTTC
CASSRQGVSGNEQFF
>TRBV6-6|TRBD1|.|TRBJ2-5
TGTGCCAGTAGTATTCGGACAGGGCCTGACCAAGGGACCCAGTACTTC
CASSIRTGPDQGTQYF
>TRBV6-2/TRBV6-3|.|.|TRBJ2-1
TGTGCCAGCAGCTGGCCGAAGGGTGAGCAGCTCTTC
CASSWPKGEQLF
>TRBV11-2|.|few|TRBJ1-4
TGTGCCAGCAGCTTAGACCCGACAAGGGTTGAAAAACTGTTTTTT
CASSLDPTRVEKLFF
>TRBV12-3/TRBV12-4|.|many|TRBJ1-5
TGTGCCAGCAGTTTGAGCAGACTCAGAGAGAGCAATCAGCCCCAGCATTTT
CASSLSRLRESNQPQHF
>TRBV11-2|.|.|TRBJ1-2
TGTGCCAGCAACTTAGATACGAGGCAGGGGCCCTATGACTACACCTTC
CASNLDTRQGPYDYTF
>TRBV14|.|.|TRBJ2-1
TGTACCAGCAGCCTCAAAAACAGGGCCTACGAGCAGTTCTTC
CTSSLKNRAYEQFF
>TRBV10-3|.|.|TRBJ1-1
TGTGCCGTCAAAACGGTGGCTGACACTGAGGCTTTCTTT
CAVKTVADTEAFF
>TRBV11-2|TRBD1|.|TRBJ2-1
TGTGCCAGCAGCTTTGGACAGGGGGCCAATGAGCAGTTCTTC
CASSFGQGANEQFF
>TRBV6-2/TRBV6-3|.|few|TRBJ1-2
TGTGCCAGCAGTTACTCATTGGGGGGCGCGGACTGTGGCTACACCTTC
CASSYSLGGADCGYTF
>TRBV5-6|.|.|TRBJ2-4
TGTACCAGCAGCTCGAATAGTGGGAATGGCATTCAGTACTTC
CTSSSNSGNGIQYF
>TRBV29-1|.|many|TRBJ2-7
TGCAGCGTTGTAGGGCAGGGAGGCGACGAGCAGTACTTC
CSVVGQGGDEQYF
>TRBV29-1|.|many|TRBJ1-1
TGCAGCGTTGAAATTGCAACTGACACTGAAGCTTTCTTT
CSVEIATDTEAFF
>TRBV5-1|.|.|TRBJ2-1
TGCGCCAGCGGATCGGGAGACTCCTACAATGAGCAGTTCTTC
CASGSGDSYNEQFF
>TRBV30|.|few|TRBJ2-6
TGTGCCTGGAGTGGGCATGGGATTGGGGCCAACGTCCTGACTTTC
CAWSGHGIGANVLTF
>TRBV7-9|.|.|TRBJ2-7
TGTGTCAGCAGCCCGATAGGATCCTACGAGCAGTACTTC
CVSSPIGSYEQYF
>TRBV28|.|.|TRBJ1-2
TGTGCCAGCAGTTTACAAGGGACCGCTGGCTACACCTTC
CASSLQGTAGYTF
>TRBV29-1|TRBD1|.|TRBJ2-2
TGCGACGCGAGGACAGGGGCCACCGGGGAGCTGTTTTTT
CDARTGATGELFF
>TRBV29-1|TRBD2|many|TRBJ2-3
TGCAGCGTCCCCGCCGCTAGCGGAAACACAGATACGCAGTATTTT
CSVPAASGNTDTQYF
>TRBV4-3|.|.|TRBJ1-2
TGCGCCAGCAGCCATGACGGGACACTTAACTATGGCTACACCTTC
CASSHDGTLNYGYTF
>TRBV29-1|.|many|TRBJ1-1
TGCAGCGTTGTAGGCTGGCTTGACACTGAAGCTTTCTTT
CSVVGWLDTEAFF
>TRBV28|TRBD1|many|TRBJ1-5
TGTGCCACCGAAGGGACAGGGGACAATCAGCCCCAGCATTTT
CATEGTGDNQPQHF
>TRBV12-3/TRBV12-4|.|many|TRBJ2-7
TGTGCCAGCAGTTCCCGACAGAGACCCTACGAGCAGTACTTC
CASSSRQRPYEQYF
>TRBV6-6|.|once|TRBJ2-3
TGTGCCAGCAGCGTTAGCGGAAGGTTGGTCGATACGCAGTATTTT
CASSVSGRLVDTQYF
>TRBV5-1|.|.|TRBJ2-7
TGCGCCAGCAGCCCCGGACAGAACTCCTACGAGCAGTACTTC
CASSPGQNSYEQYF
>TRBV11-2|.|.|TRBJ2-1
TGTGCCAGCAGCTTAGATGGGACACCGTACTACGAGCAGTTCTTC
CASSLDGTPYYEQFF
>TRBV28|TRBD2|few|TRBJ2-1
TGTGCCAGCAGCGCAGCGGGATCGTCCTACAATGAGCAGTTCTTC
CASSAAGSSYNEQFF
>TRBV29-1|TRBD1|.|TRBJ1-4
TGCAGCGCTCAGGGGGGAACTAATGAAAAACTGTTTTTT
CSAQGGTNEKLFF